Below are 32 T cell receptor beta chains sequenced from a single sample in a study of blood T cell repertoires in COVID-19. Generated by immunoSEQ multiplex PCR, the TCRdb table keeps only in-frame clones and is missing some. The sample has fewer than 400,000 clones; around 84% are singletons. The sequencing sample was made of peripheral blood. The receptors shown here come from a woman aged 18-35 years with acute or convalescent COVID-19.

The V gene is TRBV29-1, the J gene TRBJ1-2, with TRBD1 matching 8 bases. The germline V gene encodes CDR1 SQVTM and CDR2 ANQGSEA. The CDR3 runs to 13 residues. Trimming at V came to 4 bases and at J to 4 bases, leaving 5 bases not matched to a gene. The CDR3 protein is CSVVSDRAYGYTF. The DNA of the CDR3 is TGCAGCGTTGTATCGGACAGGGCCTATGGCTACACCTTC.

This rearrangement joins TRBV11-2 to TRBJ2-1; D is possibly TRBD2 (6 bases). The ends were cut back, 7 bases at V and 0 bases at J, with 16 bases in the middle. CDR3 size: 16 residues. Per the germline V gene, CDR1 is SGHAT and CDR2 is FQNNGV. This CDR3 reads CASTADYLGSYNEQFF. CDR3 bases: TGTGCCAGCACCGCGGACTACCTGGGCTCCTACAATGAGCAGTTCTTC.

The J gene is TRBJ1-2, the V gene TRBV4-1; 11 bases line up with TRBD1. CDR3 length: 15 residues. Germline V CDR1 and CDR2: MGHRA, YSYEKL. The trim removed 4 bases at V and 4 bases at J, leaving 5 bases unmatched. CDR3 nucleotide sequence: TGCGCCAGCAGCCCCCGGGACAGGGGGTTCTATGGCTACACCTTC. The encoded protein is CASSPRDRGFYGYTF.

V gene TRBV10-1 combines with J gene TRBJ1-1; D not certain. Looked up from germline, CDR1 is WNHNN and CDR2 is SYGVQD (reference sequence). With 4 bases removed from V and 5 bases from J, the gap between germline ends came to 11 bases. The CDR3 runs to 13 residues. This CDR3 reads CASSANLATEAFF. CDR3 bases: TGCGCCAGCAGTGCAAATCTCGCGACTGAAGCTTTCTTT.

The gene calls are TRBV5-1 and TRBJ1-1, with TRBD1 matching 8 bases. The germline V gene encodes CDR1 SGHRS and CDR2 YFSETQ. Trimming at V came to 3 bases and at J to 7 bases, leaving 5 bases not matched to a gene. The CDR3 totals 13 residues. DNA of the CDR3: TGCGCCAGCAGCTATACAGGGGGTATTGAAGCTTTCTTT. It encodes CASSYTGGIEAFF.

The CDR3 DNA reads TGTGCCATCAGTGACCTCATTGAAGCGGGAATAGACGAGCAGTACTTC. Translation gives CAISDLIEAGIDEQYF. The gene calls are TRBV10-3 and TRBJ2-7, with 7 bases that match TRBD2. V was pared by 3 bases and J by 5 bases, with 13 bases of the junction left unmatched. The CDR3 is made up of 16 amino acids. Germline CDR1 and CDR2: ENHRY and SYGVKD.

The chain combines TRBV27 with TRBJ1-1; TRBD1 is a possible D gene (6 bases). Germline values: CDR1 MNHEY, CDR2 SMNVEV (reference sequence). CDR3 length: 12 amino acids. The CDR3 sequence is CSGQGRFFGAFF. CDR3 coding DNA: TGTTCCGGGCAGGGGAGATTTTTCGGAGCTTTCTTT.

The genes are TRBV30 and TRBJ1-2; D is unclear. CDR1 is GTSNPN, CDR2 SVGIG, per germline (reference sequence). V was pared by 2 bases and J by 1 base, with 11 bases between. There are 14 residues in the CDR3. The CDR3 bases are TGTGCCTGGAGTCGCCAGGCACTTAACTATGGCTACACCTTC. Translation gives CAWSRQALNYGYTF. Looking up the rest from reference TRBV30 and TRBJ1-2 gives the full variable domain: SQTIHQWPATLVQPVGSPLSLECTVEGTSNPNLYWYRQAAGRGLQLLFYSVGIGQISSEVPQNLSASRPQDRQFILSSKKLLLSDSGFYLCAWSRQALNYGYTFGSGTRLTVV.

This sequence joins TRBV5-1 and TRBJ1-2; no definite D call. The V end lost 0 bases, the J end lost 2 bases, and 8 bases lay between the germline ends. CDR1 is SGHRS, CDR2 YFSETQ, per germline. The CDR3 extends over 14 amino acids. CDR3 coding DNA: TGCGCCAGCAGCTTGGCCACAGAGAACTATGGCTACACCTTC. Translating gives CASSLATENYGYTF. Based on the CDR3 plus reference TRBV5-1 and TRBJ1-2, the full variable domain is KAGVTQTPRYLIKTRGQQVTLSCSPISGHRSVSWYQQTPGQGLQFLFEYFSETQRNKGNFPGRFSGRQFSNSRSEMNVSTLELGDSALYLCASSLATENYGYTFGSGTRLTVV.

This chain links TRBV6-5 with TRBJ1-2; 8 bases line up with TRBD1. Trimming took 7 bases from V and 2 from J; bases not matched to a gene: 6. This CDR3 is built from 14 residues. CDR1 and CDR2 (germline): MNHEY, SVGAGI. The CDR3 DNA reads TGTGCCAGCACCGTAAGGACAGGGAACTATGGCTACACCTTC. Residues: CASTVRTGNYGYTF.

J is TRBJ2-1 and V is TRBV6-5; 7 bases match TRBD1. CDR3 length equals 14 residues. Trimming removed 6 bases from V and 6 bases from J; junction bases left unmatched: 8. The germline V gene encodes CDR1 MNHEY and CDR2 SVGAGI. The CDR3 coding sequence is TGTGCCAGCAGCCCCGGCCCAGGGGGCAATGAGCAGTTCTTC. Translated, it gives CASSPGPGGNEQFF.

V usage is TRBV2 and J usage is TRBJ2-7; a possible D gene is TRBD2 (5 bases). V was pared by 3 bases and J by 9 bases, with 12 bases between. The CDR3 runs 12 residues. Looked up from germline, CDR1 is SNHLY and CDR2 is FYNNEI. The CDR3 spells CASSEGVLRQYF. DNA for the CDR3: TGTGCCAGCAGTGAGGGAGTTCTGCGGCAGTACTTC.

This rearrangement joins TRBV9 to TRBJ1-1; no reliable D call. This CDR3 contains 16 residues. Germline CDR1 SGDLS, CDR2 YYNGEE. Trimming removed 0 bases from V and 1 base from J, with 13 bases in between. This CDR3 reads CASSVEGGLPNTEAFF. The CDR3, as DNA: TGTGCCAGCAGCGTAGAGGGCGGGTTACCGAACACTGAAGCTTTCTTT.

This chain connects TRBV6-5 to TRBJ2-3, with TRBD1 matching 8 bases. The length of the CDR3 is 14 residues. The germline CDR1 and CDR2 sequences are MNHEY and SVGAGI. J gave up 2 bases and V 10 bases, and 8 bases lay outside the gene matches. The CDR3 DNA sequence: TGTGCCACCGGGACAGGCAAAAACACAGATACGCAGTATTTT. Translation gives CATGTGKNTDTQYF.

CDR3: CASSFDRYSNQPQHF. CDR3 DNA: TGTGCCAGCAGCTTTGACAGGTATAGCAATCAGCCCCAGCATTTT. V usage is TRBV7-8 and J usage is TRBJ1-5; D is perhaps TRBD1 (6 bases). V was trimmed by 3 bases and J by 0 bases, leaving 9 bases between them. CDR1 SGHVS and CDR2 FQNEAQ come from the germline V gene. The CDR3 has 15 residues.

Details on this clone: The same CDR3 arises from other DNA sequences in this sample as well. The J gene is TRBJ1-4, the V gene TRBV5-1; no definite D call. The CDR3 covers 13 residues. V lost 3 bases, J lost 0 bases, and 3 bases lay in between. Germline V gene sequence: CDR1 SGHRS, CDR2 YFSETQ. The CDR3, as DNA: TGCGCCAGCAGCTCAACAACTAATGAAAAACTGTTTTTT. It codes for CASSSTTNEKLFF.

The CDR3 region is CSVGTGGEKLFF. The DNA of the CDR3 is TGCAGCGTTGGGACAGGGGGAGAAAAACTGTTTTTT. This rearrangement joins TRBV29-1 to TRBJ1-4; 10 nucleotides align to TRBD1. The junction had 1 base not matched to a gene; V was cut back by 4 bases and J by 8 bases. The length of the CDR3 is 12 residues. The germline V gene has CDR1 SQVTM and CDR2 ANQGSEA.

The chain combines TRBV29-1 with TRBJ1-2; 7 bases match TRBD1. J lost 5 bases, V lost 4 bases, and 10 bases had no gene match. This CDR3 has 14 residues. Germline V gives CDR1 SQVTM, CDR2 ANQGSEA. In nucleotides, the CDR3 is TGCAGCGTTGCCTCCGGACAGGTAACATATGGCTACACCTTC. This translates into CSVASGQVTYGYTF.

V is TRBV24-1 and J is TRBJ2-5; 8 bases are shared with TRBD1. The CDR3 spans 14 residues. Trimming at V came to 9 bases and at J to 5 bases, leaving 10 bases not matched to a gene. Germline lookup yields CDR1 KGHDR and CDR2 SFDVKD. CDR3 DNA: TGTGCCACCCCCTGCCAGGGGGCGAGGGAGACCCAGTACTTC. It translates to CATPCQGARETQYF.

V usage is TRBV19 and J usage is TRBJ1-2; perhaps TRBD1 as D (5 bases). V was shortened by 7 bases and J by 4 bases, with 16 bases between the two germline ends. CDR1 is LNHDA, CDR2 SQIVND, per germline (reference sequence). The CDR3 runs to 14 residues. CDR3 DNA: TGTGCCAGTATCCCAATGACAGCCCTCTATGGCTACACCTTC. This encodes CASIPMTALYGYTF. Full variable domain (remainder filled in from reference TRBV19 and TRBJ1-2): DGGITQSPKYLFRKEGQNVTLSCEQNLNHDAMYWYRQDPGQGLRLIYYSQIVNDFQKGDIAEGYSVSREKKESFPLTVTSAQKNPTAFYLCASIPMTALYGYTFGSGTRLTVV.

The rearrangement uses TRBV5-5 and TRBJ2-7, with 14 nucleotides matching TRBD2. V shed 3 bases, J shed 0 bases, and the junction held 5 bases outside the gene matches. Looked up from germline, CDR1 is SGHKS and CDR2 is YYEKEE (reference sequence). The CDR3 contains 17 residues. The CDR3 DNA reads TGTGCCAGCAGCTCCGGGACTAGCGGGAGACCCTCCTACGAGCAGTACTTC. Protein product: CASSSGTSGRPSYEQYF.

The chain links TRBV2 to TRBJ2-3; 8 bases align to TRBD1. The V segment lost 7 bases and the J segment 3 bases; nucleotides outside the gene matches: 3. This CDR3 has 13 amino acids. CDR1 SNHLY and CDR2 FYNNEI come from the germline V gene. The DNA of the CDR3 is TGTGCCAGCACCGGACAGGGAACAGATACGCAGTATTTT. This encodes CASTGQGTDTQYF.

This clone was seen a handful of times. The V and J genes are TRBV27 and TRBJ1-4; TRBD1 is a possible D gene (6 bases). Germline V gene sequence: CDR1 MNHEY, CDR2 SMNVEV (reference sequence). V was pared by 4 bases and J by 8 bases, with 14 bases between. CDR3 size: 14 residues. CDR3 region: CASSSQGWREKLFF. CDR3 sequence (DNA): TGTGCCAGCAGTTCACAGGGTTGGAGGGAAAAACTGTTTTTT.

The chain combines TRBV24-1 with TRBJ2-7, with a possible D match to TRBD1 (6 bases). CDR1 and CDR2 from the germline V gene are KGHDR and SFDVKD. The CDR3 contains 14 residues. Between the trimmed V and J ends, which lost 0 bases and 3 bases, there was a span of 8 bases. CDR3 DNA sequence: TGTGCCACCAGTGATTTGCGGACAGACTACGAGCAGTACTTC. This sequence encodes CATSDLRTDYEQYF.

V usage is TRBV5-1 and J usage is TRBJ2-3, with 9 bases fitting TRBD1. Germline trimming cut 3 bases from V and 4 bases from J; bases unmatched to any gene: 3. This CDR3 is built from 14 residues. Per the germline V gene, CDR1 is SGHRS and CDR2 is YFSETQ. The DNA for the CDR3 is TGCGCCAGCAGCTCGACAGGGGGTTCAGATACGCAGTATTTT. It encodes CASSSTGGSDTQYF.

This chain uses TRBV24-1 with TRBJ2-5, with 8 bases matching TRBD1. Germline assignment: CDR1 KGHDR and CDR2 SFDVKD. The CDR3 runs 15 residues. Losses at the gene ends were 3 bases for V and 5 bases for J; bases not matched to a gene: 7. This chain's CDR3 is CATSDLLDREETQYF. The CDR3 region has the DNA TGTGCCACCAGTGATCTGCTGGACAGGGAGGAGACCCAGTACTTC.

The chain has TRBV6-5 and TRBJ2-1; D gene uncertain. CDR1 is MNHEY, CDR2 SVGAGI, per germline. CDR3 length: 13 amino acids. Trimming took 5 bases from V and 4 from J, leaving 9 bases between them. The CDR3 loop is CASSPQTYNEQFF. As DNA, the CDR3 is TGTGCCAGCAGTCCCCAGACTTACAATGAGCAGTTCTTC.

The rearrangement joins TRBV27 to TRBJ2-7; weak D call: TRBD2 (6 bases). Per the germline V gene, CDR1 is MNHEY and CDR2 is SMNVEV (reference sequence). This CDR3 is 15 amino acids long. V was clipped by 0 bases and J by 1 base, with 10 bases between them. The CDR3 protein is CASSLSRGRSYEQYF. CDR3 nucleotides: TGTGCCAGCAGTTTATCTCGGGGGAGATCCTACGAGCAGTACTTC.

This CDR3 reads CASSVEGTGGHEQYF. Here the CDR3 DNA reads TGTGCCAGCAGCGTAGAAGGGACAGGGGGCCACGAGCAGTACTTC. The V call is TRBV9, the J call TRBJ2-7; 12 nucleotides match TRBD1. Germline-derived CDR1 and CDR2 are SGDLS and YYNGEE. This CDR3 has 15 amino acids. V lost 0 bases, J lost 5 bases, and 3 bases stayed unmatched.

The rearrangement joins TRBV5-1 to TRBJ1-1; possibly TRBD1 for D (5 bases). Trimming took off 4 bases at V and 0 bases at J, with 13 bases between the two ends. The germline V gene encodes CDR1 SGHRS and CDR2 YFSETQ. The CDR3 totals 15 residues. CDR3 coding DNA: TGCGCCAGCAGCCGAGCGAAACAGGTGAACACTGAAGCTTTCTTT. Protein product: CASSRAKQVNTEAFF.

The chain joins TRBV2 to TRBJ2-1; 14 bases match TRBD2. Per the germline V gene, CDR1 is SNHLY and CDR2 is FYNNEI. CDR3 length: 18 residues. Trimming at V came to 6 bases and at J to 6 bases, leaving 13 bases not matched to a gene. The CDR3 DNA reads as TGTGCCAGCAGCCTTGGACTAGCGGGGGGACCGAGCCTCAATGAGCAGTTCTTC. It is translated as CASSLGLAGGPSLNEQFF.

The chain joins TRBV15 to TRBJ1-6; D is ambiguous. Germline V CDR1 and CDR2: LNHNV, YYDKDF (reference sequence). The V gene lost 6 bases and the J gene lost 1 base, with 13 bases spanning the gap. The CDR3 consists of 16 residues. The CDR3 DNA reads TGTGCCACCAGGGAGGGAGAAAATTCCTATAATTCACCCCTCCACTTT. Residues: CATREGENSYNSPLHF.